This TCR beta chain was sequenced in a study of OX40 agonist ivuxolimab in advanced cancers. Study-wide background: A male proportion of about 84% was recorded, with mean age approximately 60 years and range about 20 to 79.

V shed 4 bases and J shed 2 bases, with 8 bases lying between them. This CDR3 has 12 residues. Germline loops: CDR1 GTSNPN, CDR2 SVGIG (reference sequence). Samples were taken at baseline and on day 1 of cycles 4 and 7. Some clones are missing from TCRdb's copy, which holds only in-frame ones; the method was immunoSEQ multiplex PCR. The sample lists 50,000 to 65,000 clones; around 87% were seen once. The table lists this clone with a few counts. Its antigen is not identified. Overall study results and limits: At doses 0.1 to 3.0 mg/kg, CD4+ and CD8+ clones expanded. Expanded peripheral T-cell antigen specificity went undetermined.

This sample comprised CD4+ or CD8+ T cells sorted from blood, obtained in a trial of the OX40 agonist ivuxolimab. The sequence came from an adult with an advanced solid tumor such as melanoma, head and neck, liver or kidney cancer. The chain has TRBV30 and TRBJ1-1; D not certain. The CDR3, as DNA: TGTGCCTGGAACGATGGAAACACTGAAGCTTTCTTT. Translating it yields CAWNDGNTEAFF. The full variable domain, in which reference TRBV30 and TRBJ1-1 provide the parts outside the CDR3, is SQTIHQWPATLVQPVGSPLSLECTVEGTSNPNLYWYRQAAGRGLQLLFYSVGIGQISSEVPQNLSASRPQDRQFILSSKKLLLSDSGFYLCAWNDGNTEAFFGQGTRLTVV.